What follows describes a single TCR beta chain. Germline V gives CDR1 SGHAT, CDR2 FQNNGV. CDR3 size: 13 residues. Trimming shortened V by 5 bases and J by 2 bases, and 10 bases separated the two germline ends. This sample was included in a study of blood T cell repertoires in COVID-19. Study-wide background: Acute-phase and convalescent COVID-19 samples originated in the United States, Italy and Spain. The cDNA or gDNA used as material had been derived from T cells, B-cell-depleted T cells, or PBMCs.

Sequencing used immunoSEQ multiplex PCR; TCRdb keeps in-frame clones, though not all of them. The sample shows fewer than 500,000 clones, roughly 91% of them seen only once. This TCR was recovered from a woman aged 30 to 39 with acute or convalescent COVID-19. The specimen was peripheral blood. V gene TRBV11-2 combines with J gene TRBJ2-7; unclear D gene. CDR3 nucleotides: TGTGCCAGCAGCCCGACTCGGCCCTACGAGCAGTACTTC. Its protein product is CASSPTRPYEQYF.